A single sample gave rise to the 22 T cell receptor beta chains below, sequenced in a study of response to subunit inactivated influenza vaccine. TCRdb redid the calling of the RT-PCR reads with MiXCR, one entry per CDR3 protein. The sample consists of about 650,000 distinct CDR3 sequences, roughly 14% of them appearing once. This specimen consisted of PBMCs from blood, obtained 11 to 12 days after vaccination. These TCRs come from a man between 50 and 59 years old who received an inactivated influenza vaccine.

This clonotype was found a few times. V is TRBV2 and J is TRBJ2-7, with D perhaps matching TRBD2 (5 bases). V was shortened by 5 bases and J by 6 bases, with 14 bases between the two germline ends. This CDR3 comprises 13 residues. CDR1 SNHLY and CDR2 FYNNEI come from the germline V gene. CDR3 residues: CASSRGSTGEQYF. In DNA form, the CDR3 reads TGTGCCAGCAGTCGGGGAAGTACTGGCGAGCAGTACTTC. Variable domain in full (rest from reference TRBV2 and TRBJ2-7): EPEVTQTPSHQVTQMGQEVILRCVPISNHLYFYWYRQILGQKVEFLVSFYNNEISEKSEIFDDQFSVERPDGSNFTLKIRSTKLEDSAMYFCASSRGSTGEQYFGPGTRLTVT.

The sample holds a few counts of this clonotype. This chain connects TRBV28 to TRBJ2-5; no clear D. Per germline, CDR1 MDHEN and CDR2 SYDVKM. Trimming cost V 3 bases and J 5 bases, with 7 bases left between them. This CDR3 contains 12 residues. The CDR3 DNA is TGTGCCAGCAGTTTTGTCCTGGAGACCCAGTACTTC. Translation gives CASSFVLETQYF.

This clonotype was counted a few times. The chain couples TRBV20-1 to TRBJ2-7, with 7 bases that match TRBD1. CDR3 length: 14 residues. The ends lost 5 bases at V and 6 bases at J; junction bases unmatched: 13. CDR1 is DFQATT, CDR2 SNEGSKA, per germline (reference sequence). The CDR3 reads CSALQGPRESEQYF. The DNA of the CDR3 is TGCAGTGCTTTACAGGGGCCAAGGGAATCCGAGCAGTACTTC.

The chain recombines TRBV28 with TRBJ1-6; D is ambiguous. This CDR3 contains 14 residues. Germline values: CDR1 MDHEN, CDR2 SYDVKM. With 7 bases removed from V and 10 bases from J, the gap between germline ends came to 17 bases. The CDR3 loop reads CASNSLGGMSPLHF. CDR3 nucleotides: TGTGCCAGCAATTCTTTGGGAGGAATGTCACCCCTCCACTTT.

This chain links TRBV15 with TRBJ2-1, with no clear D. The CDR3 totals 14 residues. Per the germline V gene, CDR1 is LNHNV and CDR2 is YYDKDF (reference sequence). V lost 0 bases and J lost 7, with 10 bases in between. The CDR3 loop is CATSRDFVRNEQFF. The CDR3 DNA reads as TGTGCCACCAGCAGAGATTTTGTCCGAAATGAGCAGTTCTTC.

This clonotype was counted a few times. The CDR3 DNA sequence: TGTGCCAGTAGTCCTCCGGGGACCTACAATGAGCAGTTCTTC. Protein sequence: CASSPPGTYNEQFF. The chain links TRBV19 to TRBJ2-1; possibly TRBD2 for D (5 bases). This CDR3 is 14 amino acids long. In germline, CDR1 is LNHDA, CDR2 SQIVND (reference sequence). Deletions cut 5 bases from V and 2 bases from J, with 10 bases between.

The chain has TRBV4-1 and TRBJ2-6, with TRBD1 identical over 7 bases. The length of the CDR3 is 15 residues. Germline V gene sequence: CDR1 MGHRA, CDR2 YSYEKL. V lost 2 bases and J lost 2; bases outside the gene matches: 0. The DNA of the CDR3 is TGCGCCAGCAGCCAACAGGGGGCTGGGGCCAACGTCCTGACTTTC. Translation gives CASSQQGAGANVLTF.

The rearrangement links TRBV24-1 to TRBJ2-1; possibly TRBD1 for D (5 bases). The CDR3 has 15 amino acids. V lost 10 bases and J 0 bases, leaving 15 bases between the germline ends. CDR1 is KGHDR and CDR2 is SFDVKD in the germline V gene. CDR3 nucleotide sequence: TGTGCCACTAAGCAGGGTCCCGGCTCCTACAATGAGCAGTTCTTC. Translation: CATKQGPGSYNEQFF.

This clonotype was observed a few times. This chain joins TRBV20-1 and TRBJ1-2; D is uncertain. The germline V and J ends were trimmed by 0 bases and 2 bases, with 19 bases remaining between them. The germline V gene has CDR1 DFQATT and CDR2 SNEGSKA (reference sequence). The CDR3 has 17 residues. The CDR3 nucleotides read TGCAGTGCTAGAGATTTAAGCTGGGGTTCGGGGAACTATGGCTACACCTTC. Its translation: CSARDLSWGSGNYGYTF.

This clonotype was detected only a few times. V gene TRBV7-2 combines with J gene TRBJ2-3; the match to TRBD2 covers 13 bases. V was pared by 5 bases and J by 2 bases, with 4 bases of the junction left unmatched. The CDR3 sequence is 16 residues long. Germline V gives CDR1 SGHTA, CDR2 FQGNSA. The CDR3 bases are TGTGCCAGCAGCGAAGGACTAGCGGGGGCCACAGATACGCAGTATTTT. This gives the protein CASSEGLAGATDTQYF.

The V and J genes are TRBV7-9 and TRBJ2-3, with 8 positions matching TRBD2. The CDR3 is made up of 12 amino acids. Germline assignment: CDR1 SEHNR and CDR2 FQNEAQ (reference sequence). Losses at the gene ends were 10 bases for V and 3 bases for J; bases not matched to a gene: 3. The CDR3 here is CATGGRTDTQYF. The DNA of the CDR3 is TGTGCCACGGGGGGGCGGACAGATACGCAGTATTTT.

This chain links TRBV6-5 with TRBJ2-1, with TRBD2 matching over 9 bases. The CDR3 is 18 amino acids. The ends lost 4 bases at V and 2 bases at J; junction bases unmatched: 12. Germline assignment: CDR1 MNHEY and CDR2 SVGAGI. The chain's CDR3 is CASSSYSIAGVTYNEQFF. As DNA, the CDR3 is TGTGCCAGCAGTTCATACTCCATAGCGGGAGTAACCTACAATGAGCAGTTCTTC.

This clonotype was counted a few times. Written as DNA, the CDR3 is TGCAGCTTCTCCATCCCGCAGGGCACAGATACGCAGTATTTT. Encoded protein: CSFSIPQGTDTQYF. The V and J genes are TRBV29-1 and TRBJ2-3, with D unclear. Trimming removed 8 bases at V and 1 base at J, with 16 bases between. The CDR3 consists of 14 residues. Germline V gives CDR1 SQVTM, CDR2 ANQGSEA.

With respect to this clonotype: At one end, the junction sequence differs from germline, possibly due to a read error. The CDR3 region is CTSSYFGGETQYF. The CDR3 DNA follows: TGTACCAGCAGTTACTTTGGGGGAGAGACCCAGTACTTC. V is TRBV6-2 or TRBV6-3 and J is TRBJ2-5, with D perhaps matching TRBD1 or TRBD2 (5 bases each). The V gene's germline CDR1 is MNHEY and CDR2 SVGEGT. CDR3 length: 13 residues.

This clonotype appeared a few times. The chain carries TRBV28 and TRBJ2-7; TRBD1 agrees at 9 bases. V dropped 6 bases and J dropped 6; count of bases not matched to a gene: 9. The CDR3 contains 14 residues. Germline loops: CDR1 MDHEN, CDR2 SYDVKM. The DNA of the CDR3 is TGTGCCAGCAGGTCCGGGACAGGGACGGGCGAGCAGTACTTC. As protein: CASRSGTGTGEQYF. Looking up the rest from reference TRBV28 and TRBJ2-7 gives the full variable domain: DVKVTQSSRYLVKRTGEKVFLECVQDMDHENMFWYRQDPGLGLRLIYFSYDVKMKEKGDIPEGYSVSREKKERFSLILESASTNQTSMYLCASRSGTGTGEQYFGPGTRLTVT.

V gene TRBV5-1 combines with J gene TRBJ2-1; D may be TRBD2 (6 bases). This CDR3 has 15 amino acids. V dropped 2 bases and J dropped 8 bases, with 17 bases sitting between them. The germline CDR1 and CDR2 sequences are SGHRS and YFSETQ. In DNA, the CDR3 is TGCGCCAGCAGCTTAAGCGGGTCCGGAACATATGAGCAGTTCTTC. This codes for CASSLSGSGTYEQFF.

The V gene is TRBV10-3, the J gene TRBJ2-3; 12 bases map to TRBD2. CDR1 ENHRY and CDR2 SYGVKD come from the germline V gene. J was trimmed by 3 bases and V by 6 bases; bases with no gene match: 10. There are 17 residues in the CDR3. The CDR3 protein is CAIRRGRTSGKTDTQYF. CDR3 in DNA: TGTGCCATCAGGAGGGGCCGGACTAGCGGGAAGACAGATACGCAGTATTTT.

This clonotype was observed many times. Written as DNA, the CDR3 is TGCGGGACTAGCGGGAGTTACGAGCAGTACTTC. Translation gives CGTSGSYEQYF. V and J are TRBV20-1 and TRBJ2-7; 14 bases are a match to TRBD2. The CDR3 runs 11 residues. The germline CDR1 and CDR2 sequences are DFQATT and SNEGSKA (reference sequence).

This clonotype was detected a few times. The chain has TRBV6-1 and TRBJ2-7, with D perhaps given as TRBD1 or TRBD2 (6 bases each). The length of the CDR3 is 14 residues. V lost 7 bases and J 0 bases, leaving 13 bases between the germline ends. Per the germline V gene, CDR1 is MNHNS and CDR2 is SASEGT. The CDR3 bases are TGTGCCAGCAACCAAGGGGGGAGCTCCTACGAGCAGTACTTC. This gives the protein CASNQGGSSYEQYF.

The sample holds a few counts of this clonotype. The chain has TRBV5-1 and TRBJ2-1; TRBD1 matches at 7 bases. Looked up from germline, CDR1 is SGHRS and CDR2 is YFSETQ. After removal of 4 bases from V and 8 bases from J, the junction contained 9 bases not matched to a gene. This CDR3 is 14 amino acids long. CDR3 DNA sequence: TGCGCCAGCAGCCAAGGGACAGAAGGCGATGAGCAGTTCTTC. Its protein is CASSQGTEGDEQFF.

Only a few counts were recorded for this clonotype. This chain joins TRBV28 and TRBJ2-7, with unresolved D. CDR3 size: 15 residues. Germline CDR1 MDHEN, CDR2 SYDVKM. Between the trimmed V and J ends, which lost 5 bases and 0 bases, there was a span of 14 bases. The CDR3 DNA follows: TGTGCCAGCAGTGAAATTCCCAGGAGCTCCTACGAGCAGTACTTC. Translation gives CASSEIPRSSYEQYF.

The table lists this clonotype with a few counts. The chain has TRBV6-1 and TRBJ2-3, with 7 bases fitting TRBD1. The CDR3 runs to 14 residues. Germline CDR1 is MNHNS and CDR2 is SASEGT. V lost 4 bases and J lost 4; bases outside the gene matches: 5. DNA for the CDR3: TGTGCCAGCAGTGCGACAGGGCGGGCAGATACGCAGTATTTT. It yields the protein CASSATGRADTQYF.